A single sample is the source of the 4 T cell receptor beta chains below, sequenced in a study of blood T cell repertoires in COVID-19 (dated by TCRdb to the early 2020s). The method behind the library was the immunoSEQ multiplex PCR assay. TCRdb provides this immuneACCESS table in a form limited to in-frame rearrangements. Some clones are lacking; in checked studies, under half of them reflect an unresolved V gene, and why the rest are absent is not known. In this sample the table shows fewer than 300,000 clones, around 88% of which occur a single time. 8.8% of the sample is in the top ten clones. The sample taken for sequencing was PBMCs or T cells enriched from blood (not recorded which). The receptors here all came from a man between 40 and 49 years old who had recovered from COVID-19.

In DNA form, the CDR3 reads TGTGCCAGCAGCCTAAGGGCCGGAGGGACTGAAGCTTTCTTT. Amino acids: CASSLRAGGTEAFF. The rearrangement uses TRBV9 and TRBJ1-1; no definite D call. CDR1 and CDR2 from the germline V gene are SGDLS and YYNGEE. This CDR3 is 14 amino acids long. Trimming removed 4 bases at V and 5 bases at J, with 15 bases between. Full variable domain (rest looked up from reference TRBV9 and TRBJ1-1): DSGVTQTPKHLITATGQRVTLRCSPRSGDLSVYWYQQSLDQGLQFLIQYYNGEERAKGNILERFSAQQFPDLHSELNLSSLELGDSALYFCASSLRAGGTEAFFGQGTRLTVV.

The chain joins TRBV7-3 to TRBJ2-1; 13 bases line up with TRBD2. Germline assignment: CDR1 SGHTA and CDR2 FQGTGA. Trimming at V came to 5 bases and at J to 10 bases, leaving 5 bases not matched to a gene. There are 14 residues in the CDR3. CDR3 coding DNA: TGTGCCAGCAGCACTAGCGGGAGGGCCCAAGAGCAGTTCTTC. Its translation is CASSTSGRAQEQFF.

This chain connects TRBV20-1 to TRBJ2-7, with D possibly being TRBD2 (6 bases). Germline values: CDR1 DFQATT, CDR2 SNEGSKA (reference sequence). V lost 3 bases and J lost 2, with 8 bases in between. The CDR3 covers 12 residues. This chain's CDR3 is CSASRTTYEQYF. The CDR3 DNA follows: TGCAGTGCTAGTCGGACTACCTACGAGCAGTACTTC.

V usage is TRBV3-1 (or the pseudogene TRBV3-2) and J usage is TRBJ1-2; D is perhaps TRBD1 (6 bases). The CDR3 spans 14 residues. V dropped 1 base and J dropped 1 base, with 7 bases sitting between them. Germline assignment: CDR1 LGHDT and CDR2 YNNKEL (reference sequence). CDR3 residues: CASSQGTVNYGYTF. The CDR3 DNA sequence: TGTGCCAGCAGCCAAGGGACAGTTAACTATGGCTACACCTTC.